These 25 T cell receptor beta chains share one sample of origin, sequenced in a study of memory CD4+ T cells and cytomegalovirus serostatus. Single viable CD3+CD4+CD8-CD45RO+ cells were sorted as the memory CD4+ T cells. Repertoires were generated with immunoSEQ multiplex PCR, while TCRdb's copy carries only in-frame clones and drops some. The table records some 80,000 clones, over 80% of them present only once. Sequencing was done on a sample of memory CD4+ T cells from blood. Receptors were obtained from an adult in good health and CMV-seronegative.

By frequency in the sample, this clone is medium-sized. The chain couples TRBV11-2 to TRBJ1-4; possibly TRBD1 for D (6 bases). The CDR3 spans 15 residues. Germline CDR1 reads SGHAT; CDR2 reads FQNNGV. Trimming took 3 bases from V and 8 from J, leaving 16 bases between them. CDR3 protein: CASSFSQGIQEKLFF. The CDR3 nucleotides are TGTGCCAGCAGCTTTAGCCAGGGGATTCAGGAAAAACTGTTTTTT.

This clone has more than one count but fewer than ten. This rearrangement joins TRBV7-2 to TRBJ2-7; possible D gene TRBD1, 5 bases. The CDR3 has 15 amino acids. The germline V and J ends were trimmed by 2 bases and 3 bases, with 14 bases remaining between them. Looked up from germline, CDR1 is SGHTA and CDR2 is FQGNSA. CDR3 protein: CASSLLSQGNYEQYF. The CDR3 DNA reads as TGTGCCAGCAGCTTATTAAGCCAGGGCAACTACGAGCAGTACTTC.

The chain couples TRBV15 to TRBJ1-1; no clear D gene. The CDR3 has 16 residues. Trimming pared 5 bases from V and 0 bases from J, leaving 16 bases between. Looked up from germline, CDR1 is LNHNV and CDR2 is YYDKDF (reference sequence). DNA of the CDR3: TGTGCCACCAGCCCTTCCCCGGACTGGGTGAACACTGAAGCTTTCTTT. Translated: CATSPSPDWVNTEAFF.

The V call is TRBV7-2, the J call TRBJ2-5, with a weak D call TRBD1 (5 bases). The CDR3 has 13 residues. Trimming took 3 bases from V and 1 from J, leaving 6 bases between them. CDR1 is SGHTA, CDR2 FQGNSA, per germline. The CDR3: CASSLTVQETQYF. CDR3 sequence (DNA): TGTGCCAGCAGCTTGACAGTCCAAGAGACCCAGTACTTC. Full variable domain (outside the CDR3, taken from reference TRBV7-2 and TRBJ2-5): GAGVSQSPSNKVTEKGKDVELRCDPISGHTALYWYRQSLGQGLEFLIYFQGNSAPDKSGLPSDRFSAERTGGSVSTLTIQRTQQEDSAVYLCASSLTVQETQYFGPGTRLLVL.

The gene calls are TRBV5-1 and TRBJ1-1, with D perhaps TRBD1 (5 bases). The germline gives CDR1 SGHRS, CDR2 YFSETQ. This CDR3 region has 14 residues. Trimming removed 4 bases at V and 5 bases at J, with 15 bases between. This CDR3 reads CASSPLQGGTEAFF. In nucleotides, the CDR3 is TGCGCCAGCAGCCCCCTGCAGGGAGGAACTGAAGCTTTCTTT.

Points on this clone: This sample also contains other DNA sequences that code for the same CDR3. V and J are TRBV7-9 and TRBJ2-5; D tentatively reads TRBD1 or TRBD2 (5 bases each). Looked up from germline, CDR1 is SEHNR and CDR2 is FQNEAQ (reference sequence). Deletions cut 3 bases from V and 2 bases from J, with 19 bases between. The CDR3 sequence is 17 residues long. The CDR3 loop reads CASSLGLIGIWQETQYF. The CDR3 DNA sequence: TGTGCCAGCAGCTTGGGGCTGATCGGGATATGGCAAGAGACCCAGTACTTC.

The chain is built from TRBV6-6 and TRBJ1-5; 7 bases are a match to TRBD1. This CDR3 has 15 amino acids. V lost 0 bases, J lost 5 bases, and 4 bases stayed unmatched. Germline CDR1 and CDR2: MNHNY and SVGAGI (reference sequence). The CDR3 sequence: CASSYSTGTDQPQHF. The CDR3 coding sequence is TGTGCCAGCAGTTACTCGACAGGGACCGATCAGCCCCAGCATTTT.

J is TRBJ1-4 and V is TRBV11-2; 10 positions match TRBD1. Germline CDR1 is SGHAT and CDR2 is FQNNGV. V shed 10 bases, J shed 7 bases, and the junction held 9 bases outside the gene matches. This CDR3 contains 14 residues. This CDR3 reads CANPRTGGGEKLFF. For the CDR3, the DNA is TGTGCCAACCCCCGGACAGGGGGAGGTGAAAAACTGTTTTTT.

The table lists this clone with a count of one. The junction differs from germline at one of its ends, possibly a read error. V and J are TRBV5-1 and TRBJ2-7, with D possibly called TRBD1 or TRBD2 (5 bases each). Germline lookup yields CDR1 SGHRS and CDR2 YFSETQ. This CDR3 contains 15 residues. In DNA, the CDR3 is TGTGCCAGCAGCTTGGGGGACCGTCCGTTTGACGAGCAGTACTTC. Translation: CASSLGDRPFDEQYF. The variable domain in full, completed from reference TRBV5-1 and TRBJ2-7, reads KAGVTQTPRYLIKTRGQQVTLSCSPISGHRSVSWYQQTPGQGLQFLFEYFSETQRNKGNFPGRFSGRQFSNSRSEMNVSTLELGDSALYLCASSLGDRPFDEQYFGPGTRLTVT.

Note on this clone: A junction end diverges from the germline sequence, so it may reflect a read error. The CDR3: CASSFEQTLVAFF. DNA of the CDR3: TGTGCTAGCAGCTTCGAGCAGACTCTAGTCGCTTTCTTT. The chain is built from TRBV7-7 and TRBJ1-1; D uncertain. This CDR3 comprises 13 residues. Germline CDR1 and CDR2: SSHAT and FNYEAQ (reference sequence).

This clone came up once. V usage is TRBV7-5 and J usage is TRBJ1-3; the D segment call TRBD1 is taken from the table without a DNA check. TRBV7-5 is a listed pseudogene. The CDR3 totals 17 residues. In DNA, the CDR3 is TGTGCCAGAAGCTTACCGCTATTGACAGGGCCAGGAAACACCATATATTTT. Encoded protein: CARSLPLLTGPGNTIYF.

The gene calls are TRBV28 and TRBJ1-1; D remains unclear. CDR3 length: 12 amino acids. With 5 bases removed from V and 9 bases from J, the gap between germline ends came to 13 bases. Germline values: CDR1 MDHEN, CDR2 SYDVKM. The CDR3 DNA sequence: TGTGCCAGCAGTGGCTCCGGACTGCAAGCTTTCTTT. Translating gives CASSGSGLQAFF.

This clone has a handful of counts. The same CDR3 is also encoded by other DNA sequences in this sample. CDR3 protein: CASSLTGNTEAFF. DNA for the CDR3: TGTGCCAGCAGCCTAACAGGGAACACTGAAGCTTTCTTT. This rearrangement joins TRBV9 to TRBJ1-1; TRBD1 is a possible D gene (5 bases). V was shortened by 4 bases and J by 1 base, with 8 bases between the two germline ends. The germline V gene encodes CDR1 SGDLS and CDR2 YYNGEE. The CDR3 loop spans 13 amino acids.

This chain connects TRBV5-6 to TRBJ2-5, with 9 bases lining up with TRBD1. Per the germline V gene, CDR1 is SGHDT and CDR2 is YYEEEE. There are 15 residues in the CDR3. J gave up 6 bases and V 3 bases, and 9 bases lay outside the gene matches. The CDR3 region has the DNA TGTGCCAGCAGCTCGAACCCGGGACAGGGAAAGACCCAGTACTTC. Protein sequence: CASSSNPGQGKTQYF. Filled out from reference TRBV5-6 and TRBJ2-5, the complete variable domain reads DAGVTQSPTHLIKTRGQQVTLRCSPKSGHDTVSWYQQALGQGPQFIFQYYEEEERQRGNFPDRFSGHQFPNYSSELNVNALLLGDSALYLCASSSNPGQGKTQYFGPGTRLLVL.

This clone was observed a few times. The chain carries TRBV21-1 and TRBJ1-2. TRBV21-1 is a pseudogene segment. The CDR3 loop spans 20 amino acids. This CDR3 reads CASSKNRNRSVPGIGYGYTF. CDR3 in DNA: TGTGCCAGCAGCAAAAATAGGAACCGGTCTGTCCCGGGGATTGGCTATGGCTACACCTTC.

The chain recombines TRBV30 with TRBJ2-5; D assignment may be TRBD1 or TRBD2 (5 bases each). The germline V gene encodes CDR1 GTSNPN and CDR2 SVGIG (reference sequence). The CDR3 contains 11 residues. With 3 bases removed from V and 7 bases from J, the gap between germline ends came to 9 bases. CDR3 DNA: TGTGCCTGGAGGGACACTAGGACCCAGTACTTC. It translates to CAWRDTRTQYF.

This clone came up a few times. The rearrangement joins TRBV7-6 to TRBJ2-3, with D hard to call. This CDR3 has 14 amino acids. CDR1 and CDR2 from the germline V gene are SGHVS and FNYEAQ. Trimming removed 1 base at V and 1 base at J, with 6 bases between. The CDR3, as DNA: TGTGCCAGCAGCTTAGTGGATGGCACAGATACGCAGTATTTT. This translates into CASSLVDGTDTQYF.

The CDR3 DNA is TGTGCCAGCAGCAATCGTACCTACGAGCAGTACTTC. Protein sequence: CASSNRTYEQYF. The chain carries TRBV28 and TRBJ2-7; unclear D gene. V dropped 6 bases and J dropped 2 bases, with 8 bases sitting between them. The CDR3 has 12 residues. In germline, CDR1 is MDHEN, CDR2 SYDVKM.

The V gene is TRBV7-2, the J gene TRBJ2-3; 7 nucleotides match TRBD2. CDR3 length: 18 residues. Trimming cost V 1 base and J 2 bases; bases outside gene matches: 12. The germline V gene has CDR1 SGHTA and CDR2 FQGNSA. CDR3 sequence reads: CASSLGLGRGSYTDTQYF. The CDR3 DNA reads TGTGCCAGCAGCTTAGGTTTGGGGCGGGGGTCCTACACAGATACGCAGTATTTT.

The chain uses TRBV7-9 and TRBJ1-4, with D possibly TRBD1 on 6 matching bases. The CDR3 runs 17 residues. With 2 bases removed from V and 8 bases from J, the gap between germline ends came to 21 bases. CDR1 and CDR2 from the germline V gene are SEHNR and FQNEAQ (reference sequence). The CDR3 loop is CASSLSPPGHGGEKLFF. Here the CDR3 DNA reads TGTGCCAGCAGCTTAAGCCCCCCGGGGCATGGGGGCGAAAAACTGTTTTTT.

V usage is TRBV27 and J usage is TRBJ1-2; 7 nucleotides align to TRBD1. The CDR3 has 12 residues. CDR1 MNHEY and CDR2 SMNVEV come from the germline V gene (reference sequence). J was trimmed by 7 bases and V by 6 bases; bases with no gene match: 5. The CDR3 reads CASSSGGRGYTF. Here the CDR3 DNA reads TGTGCCAGCAGCTCAGGGGGACGTGGCTACACCTTC.

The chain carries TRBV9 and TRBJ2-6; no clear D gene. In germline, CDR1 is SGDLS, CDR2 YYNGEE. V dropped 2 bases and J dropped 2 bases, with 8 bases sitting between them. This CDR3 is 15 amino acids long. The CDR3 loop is CASSVSATGANVLTF. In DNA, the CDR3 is TGTGCCAGCAGCGTGTCAGCCACTGGGGCCAACGTCCTGACTTTC.

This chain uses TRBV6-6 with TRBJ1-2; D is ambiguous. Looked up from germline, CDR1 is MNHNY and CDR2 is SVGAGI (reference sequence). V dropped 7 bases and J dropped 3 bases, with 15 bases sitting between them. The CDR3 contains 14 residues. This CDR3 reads CASTPREGDYGYTF. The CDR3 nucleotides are TGTGCCAGCACCCCCCGCGAGGGAGACTATGGCTACACCTTC.

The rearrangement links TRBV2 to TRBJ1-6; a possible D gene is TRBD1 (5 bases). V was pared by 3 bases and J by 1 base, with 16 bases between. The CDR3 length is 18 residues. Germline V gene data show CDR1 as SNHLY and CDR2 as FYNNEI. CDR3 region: CASSEGPGRWSYNSPLHF. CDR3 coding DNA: TGTGCCAGCAGTGAGGGTCCAGGGAGGTGGTCCTATAATTCACCCCTCCACTTT. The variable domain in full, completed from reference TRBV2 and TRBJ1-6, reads EPEVTQTPSHQVTQMGQEVILRCVPISNHLYFYWYRQILGQKVEFLVSFYNNEISEKSEIFDDQFSVERPDGSNFTLKIRSTKLEDSAMYFCASSEGPGRWSYNSPLHFGNGTRLTVT.

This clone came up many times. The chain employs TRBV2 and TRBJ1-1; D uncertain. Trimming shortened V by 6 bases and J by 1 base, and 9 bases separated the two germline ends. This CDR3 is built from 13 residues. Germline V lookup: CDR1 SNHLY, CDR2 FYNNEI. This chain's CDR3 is CASSGDTNTEAFF. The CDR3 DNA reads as TGTGCCAGCAGCGGTGACACGAACACTGAAGCTTTCTTT. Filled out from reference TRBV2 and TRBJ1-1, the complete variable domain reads EPEVTQTPSHQVTQMGQEVILRCVPISNHLYFYWYRQILGQKVEFLVSFYNNEISEKSEIFDDQFSVERPDGSNFTLKIRSTKLEDSAMYFCASSGDTNTEAFFGQGTRLTVV.